Listed here is a single T cell receptor beta chain. With 0 bases clipped from V and 3 bases from J, the junction kept 2 bases outside the gene matches. The CDR3 consists of 15 residues. Germline V CDR1 and CDR2: SGHTA, FQGNSA. This sample stems from a study of identical twins. TCRdb ran MiXCR on the 5' RACE reads and lists one entry per CDR3 protein. The repertoire holds 400,000 to 550,000 distinct CDR3 sequences, with roughly 26% as singletons. This sample also belongs to another study, concerning T cells expressing NK-cell markers. That investigation notes: HCMV seropositivity marked most of the eight sequenced donors; one was seronegative.

Sequencing was carried out using CD4+ T cells sorted from blood. This TCR derives from a woman younger than 35 in good health. This chain joins TRBV7-2 and TRBJ2-7, with TRBD1 identical over 10 bases. CDR3 residues: CASSLAGQGSYEQYF. The CDR3 nucleotides are TGTGCCAGCAGCTTAGCGGGACAGGGGAGCTACGAGCAGTACTTC.